Listed here are 8 T cell receptor beta chains from one sample, sequenced in a study of T cells in women clearing cervical HPV infection. The repertoire was sequenced with immunoSEQ multiplex PCR; TCRdb's copy has only in-frame clones and lacks some. This table holds around 29,000 clones. Sequencing was done on a sample of blood buffy coat. Source of these receptors: a woman between 18 and 69 years old with a cervical HPV16 infection that either progressed to CIN3+ or cleared (not recorded which).

As for this clone: With the read ending 3 residues before the CDR3 end, the germline J gene is used to fill in that end. The chain uses TRBV7-9 and TRBJ2-1; D perhaps matches TRBD2 (5 bases). The CDR3 totals 15 residues. Germline V gene sequence: CDR1 SEHNR, CDR2 FQNEAQ (reference sequence). V lost 4 bases to trimming and J lost 0 bases, with 10 bases between them. The part of the CDR3 DNA that was read is TGTGCCAGCAGCTCGACTACCAGCTCCTACAATGAG. Its protein is CASSSTTSSYNE. The CDR3, in full, reads CASSSTTSSYNEQFF. Combining the CDR3 with reference TRBV7-9 and TRBJ2-1 gives the whole variable domain DTGVSQNPRHKITKRGQNVTFRCDPISEHNRLYWYRQTLGQGPEFLTYFQNEAQLEKSRLLSDRFSAERPKGSFSTLEIQRTEQGDSAMYLCASSSTTSSYNEQFFGPGTRLTVL.

Worth noting for this clone: With the read ending 3 residues before the CDR3 end, the germline J gene is used to fill in that end. The rearrangement joins TRBV19 to TRBJ1-5, with TRBD1 matching over 7 bases. CDR1 and CDR2 from the germline V gene are LNHDA and SQIVND (reference sequence). This CDR3 spans 13 amino acids. The V and J ends lost 6 bases and 1 base, in that order; junction bases with no gene match: 0. The CDR3 loop is CASRTGSNQPQHF. Partial CDR3 DNA: TGTGCCAGTAGGACAGGGAGCAATCAGCCC.

Note on this clone: Read sequence stops 3 residues before the CDR3 end, and the germline J gene provides the missing end. This rearrangement joins TRBV24-1 to TRBJ2-1; 7 nucleotides line up with TRBD1. Germline assignment: CDR1 KGHDR and CDR2 SFDVKD. Trimming took 3 bases from V and 5 from J; bases not matched to a gene: 6. The CDR3 loop spans 15 amino acids. This CDR3 is CATSDPDRADNEQFF. The CDR3 bases that were read are TGTGCCACCAGTGATCCCGACAGGGCCGACAATGAG.

CDR3 DNA, as far as it was read: TGCGCCAGCAGCCCGGGGGACAGGAACACTGAA. Residues: CASSPGDRNTE. The entire CDR3 protein reads CASSPGDRNTEAFF. This sequence joins TRBV5-1 and TRBJ1-1; 7 nucleotides match TRBD1. Read data end 3 residues before the CDR3 end; the end is taken from the germline J gene. This CDR3 is built from 14 residues. Per germline, CDR1 SGHRS and CDR2 YFSETQ. Trimming cost V 4 bases and J 1 base; bases outside gene matches: 4.

About this clone itself: The read terminates 3 residues before the CDR3 end, so the remaining end is supplied by the germline J gene. The gene calls are TRBV10-3 and TRBJ2-1, with 9 nucleotides matching TRBD1. Germline V CDR1 and CDR2: ENHRY, SYGVKD. This CDR3 has 14 residues. The trim removed 3 bases at V and 7 bases at J, leaving 4 bases unmatched. CDR3 bases read: TGTGCCATCAGTGATGGGACAGGGTCGAATGAG. Translated, it gives CAISDGTGSNE. The full CDR3 protein is CAISDGTGSNEQFF.

In the case of this clone: The CDR3 is cut off 3 residues early in the read; its end comes from the germline J gene. The rearrangement uses TRBV18 and TRBJ1-2; D uncertain. Germline V CDR1 and CDR2: KGHSH, LQKENI. Between the trimmed V and J ends, which lost 2 bases and 4 bases, there was a span of 8 bases. CDR3 length equals 13 residues. CDR3: CASSPTESYGYTF. The part of the CDR3 DNA that was read is TGTGCCAGCTCACCAACAGAGTCCTATGGC.

The CDR3 region is CASSLREGVSGYTF. The CDR3 DNA, read in part, is TGTGCCAGCAGTTTAAGGGAAGGGGTCAGTGGC. The chain employs TRBV12-3 or TRBV12-4 and TRBJ1-2, with a possible D match to TRBD1 (5 bases). The CDR3 goes on 3 residues after the read ends, and that part is filled in from the germline J gene. V was trimmed by 2 bases and J by 7 bases, leaving 14 bases between them. This CDR3 spans 14 amino acids.

In regard to this clone: The read terminates 3 residues before the CDR3 end, so the remaining end is supplied by the germline J gene. The chain uses TRBV20-1 and TRBJ2-4, with 13 bases aligning to TRBD2. This CDR3 comprises 15 residues. V dropped 6 bases and J dropped 7; count of bases not matched to a gene: 9. Germline CDR1 DFQATT, CDR2 SNEGSKA (reference sequence). CDR3 loop: CSAGLAGAGGNIQYF. The part of the CDR3 DNA that was read is TGCAGTGCCGGACTAGCGGGGGCAGGCGGGAACATT.